Reported below is one T cell receptor (beta chain). The antigen remains unidentified. PCR used 60 Vbeta primers and 13 Jbeta primers. Repertoires were generated with immunoSEQ multiplex PCR, while TCRdb's copy carries only in-frame clones and drops some. The sample lists some 110,000 clones, around three quarters occurring once. The sample comes from a study of cytomegalovirus exposure and HLA in healthy donors. Study-wide points: According to a later analysis, donors in an Asian-associated ancestry cluster reportedly had fewer N-insertions than the approximately 670-donor mean. Among the most significant clusters, several appeared linked to common viral pathogens in a later analysis.

The germline V gene has CDR1 PRHDT and CDR2 FYEKMQ (reference sequence). This CDR3 is built from 14 residues. The V and J ends lost 5 bases and 2 bases respectively, with 13 bases between them. The clonotype was recovered from an older woman in good health and CMV-seropositive. The chain employs TRBV13 and TRBJ2-7; D is possibly TRBD2 (6 bases). The sample taken for sequencing was PBMCs. The CDR3, as DNA: TGTGCCAGCAGCCCTCGGACTACAACCTACGAGCAGTACTTC. Translating gives CASSPRTTTYEQYF.